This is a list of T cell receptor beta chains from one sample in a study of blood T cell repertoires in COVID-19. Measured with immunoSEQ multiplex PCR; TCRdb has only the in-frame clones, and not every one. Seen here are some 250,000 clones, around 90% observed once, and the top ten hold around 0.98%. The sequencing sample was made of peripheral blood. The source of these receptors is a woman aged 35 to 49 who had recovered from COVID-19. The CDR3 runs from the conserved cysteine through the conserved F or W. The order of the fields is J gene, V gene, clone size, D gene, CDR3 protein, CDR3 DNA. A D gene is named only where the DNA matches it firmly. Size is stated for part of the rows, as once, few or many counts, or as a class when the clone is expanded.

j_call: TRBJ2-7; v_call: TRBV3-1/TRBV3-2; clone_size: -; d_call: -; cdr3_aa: CASSQDVKQAGYEQYF; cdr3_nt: TGTGCCAGCAGCCAAGATGTGAAACAGGCCGGATACGAGCAGTACTTC
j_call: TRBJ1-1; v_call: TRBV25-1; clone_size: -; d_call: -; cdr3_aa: CASSEFGGEAFF; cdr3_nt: TGTGCCAGCAGTGAATTCGGGGGGGAGGCTTTCTTT
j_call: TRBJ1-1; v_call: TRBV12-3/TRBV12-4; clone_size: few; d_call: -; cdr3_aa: CASSLGGSTEAFF; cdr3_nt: TGTGCCAGCAGTTTGGGTGGGAGCACTGAAGCTTTCTTT
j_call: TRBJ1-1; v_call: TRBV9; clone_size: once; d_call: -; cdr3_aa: CASSVGRNTEAFF; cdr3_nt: TGTGCCAGCAGCGTTGGTAGGAACACTGAAGCTTTCTTT
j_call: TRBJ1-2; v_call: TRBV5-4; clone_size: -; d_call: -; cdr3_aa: CASSLRGANYGYTF; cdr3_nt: TGTGCCAGCAGCTTGCGGGGGGCTAACTATGGCTACACCTTC
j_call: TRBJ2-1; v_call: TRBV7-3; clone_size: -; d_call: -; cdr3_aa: CASSFPEAGTNNEQFF; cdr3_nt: TGTGCCAGCAGCTTCCCGGAGGCGGGGACGAACAATGAGCAGTTCTTC
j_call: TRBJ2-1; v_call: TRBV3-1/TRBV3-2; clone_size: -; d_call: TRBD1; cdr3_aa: CASSPGQGAGGEQFF; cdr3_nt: TGTGCCAGCAGCCCCGGACAGGGGGCGGGTGGTGAGCAGTTCTTC
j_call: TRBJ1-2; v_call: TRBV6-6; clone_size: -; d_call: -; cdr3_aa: CASRTFQRAYGYTF; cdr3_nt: TGTGCCAGCAGGACGTTTCAGCGAGCTTATGGCTACACCTTC
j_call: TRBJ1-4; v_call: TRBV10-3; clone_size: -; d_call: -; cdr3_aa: CAIGPEGGGEKLFF; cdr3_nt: TGTGCCATCGGGCCGGAGGGGGGAGGGGAAAAACTGTTTTTT
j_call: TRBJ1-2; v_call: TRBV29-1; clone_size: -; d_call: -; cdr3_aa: CSVAPLGRNYGYTF; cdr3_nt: TGCAGCGTCGCACCCCTGGGGCGGAACTATGGCTACACCTTC
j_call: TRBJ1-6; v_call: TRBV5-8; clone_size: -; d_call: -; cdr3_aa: CASSLSGAGNLHF; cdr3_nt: TGTGCCAGCAGCTTGTCGGGTGCGGGGAACCTCCACTTT
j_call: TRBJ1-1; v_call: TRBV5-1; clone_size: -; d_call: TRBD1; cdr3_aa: CASSLGTDTEAFF; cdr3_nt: TGCGCCAGCAGCCTCGGGACAGACACTGAAGCTTTCTTT
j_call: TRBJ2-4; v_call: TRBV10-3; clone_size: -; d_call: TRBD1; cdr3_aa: CAISESGTGPIYF; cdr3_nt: TGTGCCATCAGTGAGTCCGGGACAGGGCCCATTTACTTC
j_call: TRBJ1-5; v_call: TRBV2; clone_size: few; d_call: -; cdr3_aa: CASTEEGGNQPQHF; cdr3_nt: TGTGCCAGCACCGAGGAGGGTGGCAATCAGCCCCAGCATTTT
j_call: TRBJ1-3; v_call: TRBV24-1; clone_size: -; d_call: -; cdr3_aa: CATSARDIVNTIYF; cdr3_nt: TGTGCCACCAGTGCCCGGGACATTGTGAACACCATATATTTT
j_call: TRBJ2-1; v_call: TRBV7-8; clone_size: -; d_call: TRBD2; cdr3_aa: CASSPRGGANEQFF; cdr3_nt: TGTGCCAGCAGCCCCCGGGGGGGTGCCAATGAGCAGTTCTTC
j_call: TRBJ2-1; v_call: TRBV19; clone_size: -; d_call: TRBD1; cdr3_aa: CASSSDRGYSYNEQFF; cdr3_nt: TGTGCCAGTAGTTCTGACAGGGGCTACTCCTACAATGAGCAGTTCTTC
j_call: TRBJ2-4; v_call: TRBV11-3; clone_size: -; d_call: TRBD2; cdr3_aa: CASSPSGARLAKNIQYF; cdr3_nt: TGTGCCAGCAGCCCTAGCGGGGCCAGGCTAGCCAAAAACATTCAGTACTTC
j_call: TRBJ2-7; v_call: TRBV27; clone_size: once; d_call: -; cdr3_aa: CASSLSRGTYEQYF; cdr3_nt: TGTGCCAGCAGTTTATCCCGGGGGACCTACGAGCAGTACTTC
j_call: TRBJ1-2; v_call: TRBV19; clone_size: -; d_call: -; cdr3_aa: CASSIVGRTDYGYTF; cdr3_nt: TGTGCCAGTAGTATAGTGGGCCGAACCGACTATGGCTACACCTTC